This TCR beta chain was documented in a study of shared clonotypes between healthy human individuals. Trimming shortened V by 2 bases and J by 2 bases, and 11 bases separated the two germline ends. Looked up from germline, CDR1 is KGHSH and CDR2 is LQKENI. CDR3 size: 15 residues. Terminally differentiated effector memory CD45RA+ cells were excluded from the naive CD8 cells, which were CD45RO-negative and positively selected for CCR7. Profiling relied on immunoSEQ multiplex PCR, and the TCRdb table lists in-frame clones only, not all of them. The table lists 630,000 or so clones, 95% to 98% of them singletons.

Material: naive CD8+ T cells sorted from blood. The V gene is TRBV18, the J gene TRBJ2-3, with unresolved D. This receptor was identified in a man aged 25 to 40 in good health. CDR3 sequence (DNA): TGTGCCAGCTCACCAGTGCAGAGAGACACAGATACGCAGTATTTT. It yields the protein CASSPVQRDTDTQYF.